The 10 T cell receptor beta chains presented below share a single source sample, sequenced in a study of human T cells and chemical hapten exposure. TCRdb re-called the RACE reads with MiXCR, one entry per CDR3 protein. The repertoire holds some 330,000 distinct CDR3 sequences, 4.5% to 5.5% seen once, with under 9.5% in the top ten. Time point described: pre-sensitization, week 0. Specified treatment: therapeutic diphenylcyclopropenone sensitization with weekly scalp DPC. The specimen comprised whole blood, sampled in connection with sensitization to the hapten diphenylcyclopropenone (DPC). The origin of the receptors is a young woman with alopecia areata. Some clones in this sample may be carry-over from other donors' samples.

The table lists this clonotype with many counts. As DNA, the CDR3 is TGTGCCAGCAGTTTCTGGAGAGCCGAGCAGTTCTTC. Translated: CASSFWRAEQFF. The J gene is TRBJ2-1, the V gene TRBV3-1, with D uncertain. In germline, CDR1 is LGHDT, CDR2 YNNKEL (reference sequence). This CDR3 has 12 amino acids. Trimming took off 6 bases at V and 10 bases at J, with 13 bases between the two ends.

This clonotype appeared many times. J is TRBJ2-7 and V is TRBV12-3 or TRBV12-4, with D perhaps TRBD2 (6 bases). Trimming cost V 5 bases and J 3 bases, with 11 bases left between them. The CDR3 consists of 13 residues. In DNA, the CDR3 is TGTGCCAGCAGTCCCACTAGCTACTACGAGCAGTACTTC. This codes for CASSPTSYYEQYF.

Comment on this clonotype: A single base separates this from a much larger clone, so it may be a read error. The chain joins TRBV18 to TRBJ2-7, with unresolved D. CDR3 length: 12 amino acids. Looked up from germline, CDR1 is KGHSH and CDR2 is LQKENI. The CDR3 DNA follows: TGTGCCAGCTCGCAGGACCGCTACGAGAAGTACTTC. It translates to CASSQDRYEKYF.

This clonotype was recorded at least ten times. The chain combines TRBV28 with TRBJ2-1, with D uncertain. Germline V lookup: CDR1 MDHEN, CDR2 SYDVKM. V was cut by 5 bases and J by 4 bases, with 12 bases left in between. The CDR3 covers 14 residues. For the CDR3, the DNA is TGTGCCAGCAGTACCCCCGGCTTTTACAATGAGCAGTTCTTC. It codes for CASSTPGFYNEQFF.

This clonotype was counted a few times. CDR3 in DNA: TGTGCCAGCAGCCCACTTGACAGGGAAAATTCACCCCTCCACTTT. Protein: CASSPLDRENSPLHF. V and J are TRBV14 and TRBJ1-6, with 7 bases aligning to TRBD1. Per germline, CDR1 SGHDN and CDR2 FVKESK. Trimming at V came to 4 bases and at J to 7 bases, leaving 7 bases not matched to a gene. The CDR3 is 15 residues long.

The J gene is TRBJ2-3, the V gene TRBV20-1; D not certain. The CDR3 runs to 12 residues. Germline CDR1 is DFQATT and CDR2 is SNEGSKA (reference sequence). V was clipped by 0 bases and J by 5 bases, with 6 bases between them. This CDR3 is CSARDLLDTQYF. The CDR3 nucleotides read TGCAGTGCTAGAGACCTATTAGATACGCAGTATTTT.

In this sample, this clonotype turned up a few times. The V gene is TRBV29-1, the J gene TRBJ1-1; D gene uncertain. Looked up from germline, CDR1 is SQVTM and CDR2 is ANQGSEA. This CDR3 has 12 residues. Trimming pared 1 base from V and 2 bases from J, leaving 5 bases between. This CDR3 reads CSVEGVNTEAFF. In DNA form, the CDR3 reads TGCAGCGTTGAAGGGGTTAACACTGAAGCTTTCTTT.

In this sample, this clonotype turned up a few times. This sequence joins TRBV6-5 and TRBJ2-1; no clear D gene. The CDR3 totals 15 residues. The V end lost 6 bases, the J end lost 0 bases, and 12 bases lay between the germline ends. Per the germline V gene, CDR1 is MNHEY and CDR2 is SVGAGI. The CDR3 here is CASSRSGFSYNEQFF. The DNA for the CDR3 is TGTGCCAGCAGCCGTTCCGGTTTCTCCTACAATGAGCAGTTCTTC.

This clonotype was seen more than once but under ten times. The V gene is TRBV4-3, the J gene TRBJ1-1; D gene ambiguous. The germline V gene encodes CDR1 LGHNA and CDR2 YSLEER. CDR3 length: 15 residues. V shed 3 bases and J shed 4 bases, with 15 bases lying between them. CDR3 protein: CASSHGHSPGTEAFF. The CDR3 DNA reads as TGCGCCAGCAGCCACGGGCACAGCCCAGGCACTGAAGCTTTCTTT.

This clonotype has ten or more counts. The chain joins TRBV10-3 to TRBJ1-1; D remains ambiguous. Trimming left V 2 bases short and J 1 base short, with 14 bases between. Germline CDR1 reads ENHRY; CDR2 reads SYGVKD. The CDR3 covers 16 residues. For the CDR3, the DNA is TGTGCCATCAGTGAGGGGTCGGCAGGATCGAACACTGAAGCTTTCTTT. It codes for CAISEGSAGSNTEAFF.